This T cell receptor beta chain appears in the sequencing data of a study of STAT5B mutations in CD4+ large granular lymphocyte leukemia. Findings and limits, study-wide: TRBV06-family usage was enriched in top patient clones (8/27) versus controls (2/35).

Some clones are missing from TCRdb's copy, which holds only in-frame ones; the method was immunoSEQ multiplex PCR. Of tens of thousands of clones listed, around 81% are singletons. Points on this clone: Antigen: not known.

CDR1 is DFQATT, CDR2 SNEGSKA, per germline (reference sequence). This CDR3 comprises 10 residues. The J gene is TRBJ1-1, the V gene TRBV20-1; no clear D gene. This clonotype originated in a human donor in good health. The sample consisted of CD4+ T cells from blood buffy coats. CDR3 protein: CRAGGLEAFF. CDR3 coding DNA: TGCAGGGCTGGAGGGTTGGAGGCTTTCTTT.